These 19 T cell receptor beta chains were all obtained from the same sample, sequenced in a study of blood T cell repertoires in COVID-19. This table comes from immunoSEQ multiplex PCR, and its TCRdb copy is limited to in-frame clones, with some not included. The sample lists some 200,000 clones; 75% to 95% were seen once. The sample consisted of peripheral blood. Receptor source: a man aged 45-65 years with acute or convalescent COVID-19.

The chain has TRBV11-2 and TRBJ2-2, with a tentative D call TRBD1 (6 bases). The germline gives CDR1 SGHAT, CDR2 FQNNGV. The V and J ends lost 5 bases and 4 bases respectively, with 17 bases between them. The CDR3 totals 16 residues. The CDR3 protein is CASSPPTGTITGELFF. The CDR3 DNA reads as TGTGCCAGCAGCCCACCAACCGGGACAATCACCGGGGAGCTGTTTTTT.

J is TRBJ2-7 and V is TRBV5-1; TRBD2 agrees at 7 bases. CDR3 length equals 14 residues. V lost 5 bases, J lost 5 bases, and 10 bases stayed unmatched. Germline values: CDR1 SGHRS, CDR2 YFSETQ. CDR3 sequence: CASRALGGSNEQYF. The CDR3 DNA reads TGCGCCAGCAGGGCCCTCGGCGGGAGCAACGAGCAGTACTTC.

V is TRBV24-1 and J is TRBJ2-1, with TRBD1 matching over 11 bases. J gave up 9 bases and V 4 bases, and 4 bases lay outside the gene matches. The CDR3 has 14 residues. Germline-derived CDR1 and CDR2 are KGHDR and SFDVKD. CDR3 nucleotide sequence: TGTGCCACCAGTGACTCGGGACAGGGGGGTGAGCAGTTCTTC. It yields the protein CATSDSGQGGEQFF.

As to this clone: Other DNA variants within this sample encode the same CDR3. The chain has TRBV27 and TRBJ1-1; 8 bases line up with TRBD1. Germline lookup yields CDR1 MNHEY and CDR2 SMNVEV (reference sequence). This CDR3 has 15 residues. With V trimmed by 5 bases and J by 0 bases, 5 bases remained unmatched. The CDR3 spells CASSPTGGLNTEAFF. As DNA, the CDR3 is TGTGCCAGCAGTCCCACAGGGGGACTGAACACTGAAGCTTTCTTT.

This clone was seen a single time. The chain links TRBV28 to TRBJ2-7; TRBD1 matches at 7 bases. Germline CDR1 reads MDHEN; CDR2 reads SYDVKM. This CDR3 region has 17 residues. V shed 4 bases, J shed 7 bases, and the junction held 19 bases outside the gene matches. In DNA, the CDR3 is TGTGCCAGCAGTTCGACAGGGTGGGGGACGAGGGTAGGTGAGCAGTACTTC. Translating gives CASSSTGWGTRVGEQYF. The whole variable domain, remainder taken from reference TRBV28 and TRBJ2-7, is DVKVTQSSRYLVKRTGEKVFLECVQDMDHENMFWYRQDPGLGLRLIYFSYDVKMKEKGDIPEGYSVSREKKERFSLILESASTNQTSMYLCASSSTGWGTRVGEQYFGPGTRLTVT.

CDR3 loop: CAISESGQGVGYTF. The CDR3, as DNA: TGTGCCATCAGTGAGTCCGGACAGGGCGTTGGCTACACCTTC. The rearrangement joins TRBV10-3 to TRBJ1-2; 8 bases map to TRBD1. V shed 0 bases and J 7 bases; nucleotides not matched to a gene: 4. Looked up from germline, CDR1 is ENHRY and CDR2 is SYGVKD. This CDR3 region has 14 residues.

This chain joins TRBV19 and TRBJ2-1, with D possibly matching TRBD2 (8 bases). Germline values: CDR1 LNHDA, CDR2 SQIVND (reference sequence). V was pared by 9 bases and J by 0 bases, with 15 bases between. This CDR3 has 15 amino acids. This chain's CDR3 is CASGRDRSSYNEQFF. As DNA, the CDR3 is TGTGCCAGCGGGAGGGACAGAAGCTCCTACAATGAGCAGTTCTTC.

CDR3 amino acids: CASSVGLSSYNEQFF. CDR3 DNA: TGTGCCAGCAGCGTAGGCCTAAGCTCCTACAATGAGCAGTTCTTC. The chain has TRBV9 and TRBJ2-1, with D uncertain. Trimming pared 0 bases from V and 0 bases from J, leaving 7 bases between. The CDR3 covers 15 residues. Germline V gene data show CDR1 as SGDLS and CDR2 as YYNGEE. Supplemented by reference TRBV9 and TRBJ2-1, the full variable domain reads DSGVTQTPKHLITATGQRVTLRCSPRSGDLSVYWYQQSLDQGLQFLIQYYNGEERAKGNILERFSAQQFPDLHSELNLSSLELGDSALYFCASSVGLSSYNEQFFGPGTRLTVL.

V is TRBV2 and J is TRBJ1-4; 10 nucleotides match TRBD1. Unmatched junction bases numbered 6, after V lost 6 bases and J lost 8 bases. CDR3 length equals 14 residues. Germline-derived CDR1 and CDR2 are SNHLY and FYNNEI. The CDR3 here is CASSGQGGIEKLFF. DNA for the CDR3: TGTGCCAGCAGCGGACAGGGGGGAATAGAAAAACTGTTTTTT.

In DNA form, the CDR3 reads TGTGCCAGCTCACTATACAAAGACAAGGACACTGAAGCTTTCTTT. Translating it yields CASSLYKDKDTEAFF. The chain couples TRBV18 to TRBJ1-1; D unresolved. CDR1 and CDR2 from the germline V gene are KGHSH and LQKENI. The V end was cut by 4 bases, the J end by 3 bases, with 15 bases between. The CDR3 covers 15 residues.

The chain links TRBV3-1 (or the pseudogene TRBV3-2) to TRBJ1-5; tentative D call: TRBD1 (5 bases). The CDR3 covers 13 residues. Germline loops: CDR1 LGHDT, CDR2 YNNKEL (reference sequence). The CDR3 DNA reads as TGTGCTCGAGGTGGGGGGAGAAATCAGCCCCAGCATTTT. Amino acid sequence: CARGGGRNQPQHF.

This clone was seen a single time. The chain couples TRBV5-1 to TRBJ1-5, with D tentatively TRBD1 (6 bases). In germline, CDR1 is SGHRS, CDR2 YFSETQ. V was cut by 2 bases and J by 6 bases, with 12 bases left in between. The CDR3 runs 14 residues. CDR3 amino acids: CASSLQGFGQPQHF. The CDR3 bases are TGCGCCAGCAGCTTACAGGGATTCGGTCAGCCCCAGCATTTT. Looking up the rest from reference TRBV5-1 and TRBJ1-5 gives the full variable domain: KAGVTQTPRYLIKTRGQQVTLSCSPISGHRSVSWYQQTPGQGLQFLFEYFSETQRNKGNFPGRFSGRQFSNSRSEMNVSTLELGDSALYLCASSLQGFGQPQHFGDGTRLSIL.

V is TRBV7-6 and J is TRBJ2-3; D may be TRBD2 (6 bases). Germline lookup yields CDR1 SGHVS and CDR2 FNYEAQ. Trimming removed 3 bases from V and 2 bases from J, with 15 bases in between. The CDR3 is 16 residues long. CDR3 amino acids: CASSLGDSWATDTQYF. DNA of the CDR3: TGTGCCAGCAGCTTGGGGGACTCTTGGGCCACAGATACGCAGTATTTT.

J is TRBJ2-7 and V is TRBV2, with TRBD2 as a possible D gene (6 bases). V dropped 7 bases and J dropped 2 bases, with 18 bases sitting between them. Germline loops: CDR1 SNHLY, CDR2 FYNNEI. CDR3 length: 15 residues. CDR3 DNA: TGTGCCAGCAATTCGTTAACTAGCCACCCCTACGAGCAGTACTTC. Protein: CASNSLTSHPYEQYF.

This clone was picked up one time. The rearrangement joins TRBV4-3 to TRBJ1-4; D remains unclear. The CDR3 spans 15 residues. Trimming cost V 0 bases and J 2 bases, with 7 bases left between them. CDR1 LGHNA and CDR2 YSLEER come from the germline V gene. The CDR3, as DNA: TGCGCCAGCAGCCAAGAAGCCCGGACTAATGAAAAACTGTTTTTT. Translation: CASSQEARTNEKLFF.

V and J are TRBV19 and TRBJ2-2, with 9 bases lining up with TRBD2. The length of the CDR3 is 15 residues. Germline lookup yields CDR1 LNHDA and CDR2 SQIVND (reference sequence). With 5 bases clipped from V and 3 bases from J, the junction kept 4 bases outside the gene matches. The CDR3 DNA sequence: TGTGCCAGTAGTCTGCGACTAGCGGACACCGGGGAGCTGTTTTTT. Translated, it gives CASSLRLADTGELFF.

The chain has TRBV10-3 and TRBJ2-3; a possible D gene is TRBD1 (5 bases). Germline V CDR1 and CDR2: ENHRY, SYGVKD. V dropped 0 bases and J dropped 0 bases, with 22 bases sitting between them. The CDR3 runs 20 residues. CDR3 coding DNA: TGTGCCATCAGTGAGTCGAGTTTCGGCGGACAAGTTGACAGCACAGATACGCAGTATTTT. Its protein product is CAISESSFGGQVDSTDTQYF.

In DNA form, the CDR3 reads TGTGCCAGTAGCACCCTCGGACAGGGGAGCGAAAAACTGTTTTTT. This sequence encodes CASSTLGQGSEKLFF. V usage is TRBV19 and J usage is TRBJ1-4; 9 positions match TRBD1. V dropped 6 bases and J dropped 8; count of bases not matched to a gene: 10. This CDR3 has 15 amino acids. The germline V gene has CDR1 LNHDA and CDR2 SQIVND (reference sequence).

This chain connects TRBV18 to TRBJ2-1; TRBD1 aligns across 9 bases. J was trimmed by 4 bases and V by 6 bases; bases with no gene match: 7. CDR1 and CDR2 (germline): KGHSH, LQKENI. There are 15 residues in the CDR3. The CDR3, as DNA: TGTGCCAGCTCCAAAGGACAGGGGTTGTACAATGAGCAGTTCTTC. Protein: CASSKGQGLYNEQFF.